The clone carrying this T cell receptor delta chain was seen a handful of times. The antigen is unknown. The data stem from a study of Vδ1+ human thymocytes. CDR1 and CDR2 from the germline V gene are GEAIGNYY and EKD. J was trimmed by 0 bases and V by 0 bases; bases with no gene match: 7. The CDR3 covers 17 residues. Whole-study results and caveats: Highly polyclonal TRG and TRD repertoires with Gaussian CDR3 length distributions appeared in thymus. TRG sequences recurred across donors, whereas TRD sequences stayed essentially private.

Sequences come from RNA converted to cDNA by reverse transcription. CDR3 amplicons came from multiplex PCR with pooled V-gene forward and constant-region reverse primers. TCRdb re-called the multiplex PCR reads via CATT. The sample holds some 27,000 delta-chain clones, about 7.4% seen once. The source is a girl in the first two years of life who had congenital heart surgery. Sequencing used Vdelta1+ gamma-delta thymocytes from the thymus. Regarding subset: FACS-sorted CD3+ TCRalphabeta- TCRVdelta1+ TCRVdelta2- thymocytes. The chain combines TRDV2 with TRDJ1; 9 bases are shared with TRDD3. This CDR3 reads CACDTATGGPYTDKLIF. CDR3 in DNA: TGTGCCTGTGACACCGCAACTGGGGGACCGTACACCGATAAACTCATCTTT.